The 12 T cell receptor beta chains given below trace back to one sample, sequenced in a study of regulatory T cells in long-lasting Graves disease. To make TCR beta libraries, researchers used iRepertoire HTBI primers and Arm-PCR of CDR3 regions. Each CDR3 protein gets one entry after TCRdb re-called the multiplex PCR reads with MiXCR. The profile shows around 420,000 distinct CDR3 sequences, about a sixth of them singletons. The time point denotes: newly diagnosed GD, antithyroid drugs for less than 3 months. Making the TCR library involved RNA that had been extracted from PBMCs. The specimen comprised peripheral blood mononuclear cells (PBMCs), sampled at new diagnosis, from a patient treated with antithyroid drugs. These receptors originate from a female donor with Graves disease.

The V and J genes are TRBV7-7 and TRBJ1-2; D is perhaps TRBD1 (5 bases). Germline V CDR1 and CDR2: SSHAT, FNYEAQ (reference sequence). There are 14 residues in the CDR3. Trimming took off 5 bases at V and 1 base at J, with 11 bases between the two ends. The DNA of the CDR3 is TGTGCCAGCAGCCCTTTACAGGTTAACTATGGCTACACCTTC. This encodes CASSPLQVNYGYTF.

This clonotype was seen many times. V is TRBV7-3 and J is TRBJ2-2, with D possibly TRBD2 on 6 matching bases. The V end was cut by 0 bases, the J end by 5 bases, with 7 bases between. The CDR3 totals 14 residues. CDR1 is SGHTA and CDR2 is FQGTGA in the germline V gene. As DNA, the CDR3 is TGTGCCAGCAGCTTAACGGGGGGAACCGGGGAGCTGTTTTTT. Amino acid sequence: CASSLTGGTGELFF.

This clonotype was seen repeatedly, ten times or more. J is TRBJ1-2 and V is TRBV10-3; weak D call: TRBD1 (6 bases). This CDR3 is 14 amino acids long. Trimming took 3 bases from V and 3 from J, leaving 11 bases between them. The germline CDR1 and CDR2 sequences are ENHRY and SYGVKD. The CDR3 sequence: CAISDQGQDYGYTF. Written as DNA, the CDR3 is TGTGCCATCAGTGATCAGGGGCAAGACTATGGCTACACCTTC.

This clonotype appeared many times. The CDR3 spells CASSLRLGTEAFF. The CDR3 DNA is TGTGCCAGCAGTCTCAGACTGGGCACTGAAGCTTTCTTT. The chain uses TRBV12-3 or TRBV12-4 and TRBJ1-1; no clear D gene. This CDR3 comprises 13 residues. V was clipped by 5 bases and J by 4 bases, with 11 bases between them.

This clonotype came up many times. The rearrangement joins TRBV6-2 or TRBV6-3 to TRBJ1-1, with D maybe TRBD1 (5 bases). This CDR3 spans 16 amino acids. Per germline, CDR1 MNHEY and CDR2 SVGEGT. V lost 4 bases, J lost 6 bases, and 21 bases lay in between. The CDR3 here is CASSSRGGGLNPEAFF. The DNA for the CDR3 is TGTGCCAGCAGTTCAAGGGGAGGAGGACTCAACCCTGAAGCTTTCTTT.

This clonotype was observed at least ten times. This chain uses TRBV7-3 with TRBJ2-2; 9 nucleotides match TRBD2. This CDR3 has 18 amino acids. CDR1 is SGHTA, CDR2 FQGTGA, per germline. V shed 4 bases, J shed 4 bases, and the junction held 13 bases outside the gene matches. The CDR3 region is CASSSPPGLARGTGELFF. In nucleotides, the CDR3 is TGTGCCAGCAGCTCCCCACCGGGACTAGCAAGAGGCACCGGGGAGCTGTTTTTT.

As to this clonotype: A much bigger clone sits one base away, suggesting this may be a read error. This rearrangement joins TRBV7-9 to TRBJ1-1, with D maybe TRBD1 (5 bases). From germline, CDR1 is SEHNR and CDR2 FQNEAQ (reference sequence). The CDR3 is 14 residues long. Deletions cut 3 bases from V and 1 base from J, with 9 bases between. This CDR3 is CASSLYRTNTEAFF. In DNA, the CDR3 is TGTGCCAGCAGCTTGTACAGGACGAACACTGAAGCTTTCTTT.

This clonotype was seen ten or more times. The CDR3 reads CASSQDLRGWFF. CDR3 DNA sequence: TGTGCCAGCAGCCAAGATCTTCGGGGGTGGTTCTTC. The V gene is TRBV3-1, the J gene TRBJ2-1; the D gene is possibly TRBD2 (6 bases). Trimming shortened V by 0 bases and J by 15 bases, and 12 bases separated the two germline ends. Germline CDR1 is LGHDT and CDR2 is YNNKEL (reference sequence). This CDR3 contains 12 residues.

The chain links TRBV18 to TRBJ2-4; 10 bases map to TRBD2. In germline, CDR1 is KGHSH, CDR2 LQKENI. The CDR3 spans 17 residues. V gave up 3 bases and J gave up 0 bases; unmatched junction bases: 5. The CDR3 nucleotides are TGTGCCAGCTCACCGCTAGCGGGAGCTAGAGCCAAAAACATTCAGTACTTC. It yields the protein CASSPLAGARAKNIQYF.

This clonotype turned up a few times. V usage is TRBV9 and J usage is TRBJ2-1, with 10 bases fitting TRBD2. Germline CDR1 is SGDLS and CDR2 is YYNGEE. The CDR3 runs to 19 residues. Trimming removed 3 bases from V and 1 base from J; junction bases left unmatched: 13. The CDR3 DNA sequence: TGTGCCAGCAGCGAGGGGGCAGGACTAGCGGCTTCATCCTACAATGAGCAGTTCTTC. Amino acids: CASSEGAGLAASSYNEQFF.

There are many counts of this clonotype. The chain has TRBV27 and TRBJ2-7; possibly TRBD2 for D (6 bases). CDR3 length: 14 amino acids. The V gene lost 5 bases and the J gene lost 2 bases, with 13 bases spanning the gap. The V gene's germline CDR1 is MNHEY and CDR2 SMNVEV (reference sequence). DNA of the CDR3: TGTGCCAGCAGTGGCCAGGAGGGGACCTACGAGCAGTACTTC. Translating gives CASSGQEGTYEQYF.

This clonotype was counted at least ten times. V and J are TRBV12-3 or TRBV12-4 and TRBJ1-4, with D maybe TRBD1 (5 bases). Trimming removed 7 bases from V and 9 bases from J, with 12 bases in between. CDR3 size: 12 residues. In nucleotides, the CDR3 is TGTGCCAGCACCTTAGGGACTCAAAAACTGTTTTTT. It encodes CASTLGTQKLFF.